A selection of T cell receptor beta chains follows, all from one sample in a study of human T cells and chemical hapten exposure. Each CDR3 protein gets one entry after TCRdb re-called the RACE reads with MiXCR. The data hold fewer than 85,000 distinct CDR3 sequences, with approximately 10% observed a single time. The input for sequencing was whole blood, taken in connection with sensitization to the hapten diphenylcyclopropenone (DPC). These receptors originate from a man between 18 and 35 years old with alopecia areata. Some clones in this sample may be carry-over from other donors' samples. Each CDR3 is given with its conserved first and last residue. The order of the fields is J gene, V gene, D gene, clone size, CDR3 protein, CDR3 DNA. The D gene is left open where the match is weak. Clone size is not always given. Where it is, it says once, few, many or a class for expanded clones.

>TRBJ2-5|TRBV4-3|NA|many
CASSQAQEQETQYF
TGCGCCAGCAGCCAGGCACAGGAACAAGAGACCCAGTACTTC
>TRBJ2-5|TRBV3-1|NA|many
CASSQHGQETQYF
TGTGCCAGCAGCCAGCACGGTCAAGAGACCCAGTACTTC
>TRBJ1-4|TRBV29-1|NA|NA
CSVEDRGREKLFF
TGCAGCGTTGAAGACCGAGGAAGAGAAAAACTGTTTTTT
>TRBJ1-1|TRBV19|NA|many
CASRAGSWGTEAFF
TGTGCCAGTAGGGCGGGGTCTTGGGGGACTGAAGCTTTCTTT
>TRBJ1-2|TRBV6-2/TRBV6-3|TRBD1|few
CASSYPATGQIGHGYTF
TGTGCCAGCAGTTACCCGGCGACAGGGCAGATTGGACATGGCTACACCTTC
>TRBJ2-2|TRBV3-1|NA|NA
CASSQPPWTGYTGELFF
TGTGCCAGCAGCCAACCCCCGTGGACGGGTTACACCGGGGAGCTGTTTTTT
>TRBJ1-4|TRBV6-6|NA|NA
CASSSKLGGKLFF
TGTGCCAGCAGTTCTAAGCTCGGGGGAAAACTGTTTTTT
>TRBJ1-6|TRBV28|NA|many
CASSLTGQNNSPLHF
TGTGCCAGCAGTTTAACTGGGCAGAATAATTCACCCCTCCACTTT
>TRBJ2-5|TRBV18|NA|many
CASSPQARETQYF
TGTGCCAGCTCACCACAGGCGAGAGAGACCCAGTACTTC
>TRBJ1-2|TRBV6-5|NA|few
CASNRTEGHGYTF
TGTGCCAGCAACAGGACAGAAGGCCATGGCTACACCTTC
>TRBJ2-3|TRBV20-1|NA|NA
CSARDRQGTDTQYF
TGCAGTGCTAGAGATCGACAGGGCACAGATACGCAGTATTTT
>TRBJ2-1|TRBV7-8|TRBD2|many
CASSLALAGILHNEQFF
TGTGCCAGCAGCTTAGCGCTAGCGGGGATTCTTCACAATGAGCAGTTCTTC
>TRBJ2-2|TRBV3-1|NA|many
CASSQDLVAGELFF
TGTGCCAGCAGCCAAGATCTGGTAGCCGGGGAGCTGTTTTTT
>TRBJ2-4|TRBV6-2/TRBV6-3|NA|few
CASSYSETAKNIQYF
TGTGCCAGCAGTTATTCAGAAACTGCCAAAAACATTCAGTACTTC
>TRBJ2-6|TRBV7-2|TRBD2|few
CASSRIAGGLRGGANVLTF
TGTGCCAGCAGCCGTATAGCGGGGGGGCTCAGAGGAGGGGCCAACGTCCTGACTTTC
>TRBJ1-1|TRBV5-1|NA|many
CASTKEMNTEAFF
TGCGCCAGCACCAAGGAGATGAACACTGAAGCTTTCTTT
>TRBJ2-7|TRBV5-1|TRBD1|NA
CASSWGQGTYEQYF
TGCGCCAGCAGCTGGGGACAGGGAACCTACGAGCAGTACTTC
>TRBJ2-7|TRBV4-3|NA|few
CASSQGGIVVPGEQYF
TGCGCCAGCAGCCAAGGCGGAATAGTCGTCCCCGGCGAGCAGTACTTC
>TRBJ2-1|TRBV28|NA|NA
CASRGNGVYNEQFF
TGTGCCAGCCGGGGGAACGGCGTCTACAATGAGCAGTTCTTC
>TRBJ2-3|TRBV4-3|NA|NA
CASSQDRGDTQYF
TGCGCCAGCAGCCAAGATCGGGGAGATACGCAGTATTTT
>TRBJ2-7|TRBV5-4|TRBD1|few
CASSLVVTGGSEQYF
TGTGCCAGCAGCTTGGTGGTGACAGGGGGCTCCGAGCAGTACTTC
>TRBJ2-5|TRBV7-7|NA|NA
CASSFLRQETQYF
TGTGCCAGCAGCTTTTTGCGGCAAGAGACCCAGTACTTC
>TRBJ1-2|TRBV5-1|NA|NA
CASSHRDTDGYTF
TGCGCCAGCAGCCACCGGGACACCGATGGCTACACCTTC
>TRBJ2-5|TRBV10-3|NA|few
CAIRASQETQYF
TGTGCCATCCGGGCTTCCCAAGAGACCCAGTACTTC
>TRBJ1-1|TRBV27|NA|many
CASSYTRNTEAFF
TGTGCCAGCAGCTATACAAGGAACACTGAAGCTTTCTTT
>TRBJ1-2|TRBV6-5|NA|NA
CASRDSVNYGYTF
TGTGCCAGCAGGGACAGTGTCAACTATGGCTACACCTTC
>TRBJ2-3|TRBV7-6|TRBD2|many
CASSPWGGGAIDTQYF
TGTGCCAGCAGCCCCTGGGGCGGGGGGGCCATTGATACGCAGTATTTT
>TRBJ2-1|TRBV7-3|TRBD2|few
CASSFIAGGNNEQFF
TGTGCCAGCAGCTTCATAGCGGGGGGTAACAATGAGCAGTTCTTC
>TRBJ2-1|TRBV28|NA|few
CASSFRRDPPLWFF
TGTGCCAGCAGTTTTAGACGGGACCCGCCTTTATGGTTCTTC
>TRBJ1-2|TRBV29-1|NA|many
CSVNDGYTF
TGCAGCGTTAATGATGGCTACACCTTC
>TRBJ1-4|TRBV9|NA|NA
CASSGQTGKLFF
TGTGCCAGCAGCGGCCAGACAGGAAAACTGTTTTTT
>TRBJ1-4|TRBV10-3|NA|few
CAIKNSGGEKLFF
TGTGCCATCAAAAACTCAGGTGGTGAAAAACTGTTTTTT
>TRBJ2-3|TRBV7-2|TRBD2|many
CASSPNFGRRLAGAGTDTQYF
TGTGCCAGCAGCCCAAATTTTGGCCGTCGACTAGCGGGGGCAGGGACAGATACGCAGTATTTT
>TRBJ1-1|TRBV3-1|NA|few
CASSQEGEAFF
TGTGCCAGCAGCCAAGAGGGAGAAGCTTTCTTT
>TRBJ1-3|TRBV7-2|NA|NA
CASSPGRTSGNTIYF
TGTGCCAGCAGCCCGGGACGGACCTCTGGAAACACCATATATTTT
>TRBJ1-1|TRBV29-1|NA|NA
CSVVQGLLAFF
TGCAGCGTTGTTCAGGGGTTACTGGCTTTCTTT
>TRBJ1-5|TRBV6-2/TRBV6-3|NA|NA
CASRHRHFSNQPQHF
TGTGCCAGCAGGCATCGGCACTTTAGCAATCAGCCCCAGCATTTT
>TRBJ1-6|TRBV3-1|NA|many
CASSQGVGNSPLHF
TGTGCCAGCAGCCAGGGAGTAGGGAATTCACCCCTCCACTTT
>TRBJ2-3|TRBV7-8|NA|many
CASSPLLSTDTQYF
TGTGCCAGCAGCCCGCTCTTGAGCACAGATACGCAGTATTTT
>TRBJ1-2|TRBV11-2|TRBD1|NA
CASSEQGNYGYTF
TGTGCCAGCAGCGAACAGGGGAACTATGGCTACACCTTC
>TRBJ2-6|TRBV29-1|NA|once
CSVDRDGANVLTF
TGCAGCGTTGACAGGGATGGGGCCAACGTCCTGACTTTC
>TRBJ2-7|TRBV4-1|NA|NA
CTSSQEPRYEQYF
TGCACCAGCAGCCAAGAGCCCCGCTACGAGCAGTACTTC
>TRBJ2-7|TRBV6-2/TRBV6-3|NA|many
CASSYTQGYEQYF
TGTGCCAGCAGTTACACCCAGGGGTACGAGCAGTACTTC
>TRBJ2-5|TRBV10-3|TRBD2|few
CAIRNGTSGGQETQYF
TGTGCCATCAGAAATGGGACTAGCGGGGGCCAAGAGACCCAGTACTTC
>TRBJ1-1|TRBV20-1|NA|few
CSALVVGANTEAFF
TGCAGTGCCCTGGTAGTGGGGGCGAACACTGAAGCTTTCTTT
>TRBJ2-7|TRBV4-1|TRBD1|many
CASSQIGTGVYEQYF
TGCGCCAGCAGCCAAATCGGGACAGGGGTATACGAGCAGTACTTC
>TRBJ2-7|TRBV29-1|NA|NA
CSVADTSYEQYF
TGCAGCGTTGCGGACACCTCCTACGAGCAGTACTTC
>TRBJ2-3|TRBV5-4|TRBD2|few
CASSPRTRQGTQYF
TGTGCCAGCAGCCCTCGGACTAGGCAGGGTACGCAGTATTTT
>TRBJ2-5|TRBV7-3|TRBD1|many
CASSLMAAGGGETQYF
TGTGCCAGCAGCTTAATGGCGGCAGGGGGCGGGGAGACCCAGTACTTC
>TRBJ2-7|TRBV7-9|NA|few
CASSLAPGDEQYF
TGTGCCAGCAGCTTAGCGCCTGGGGACGAGCAGTACTTC
>TRBJ1-6|TRBV12-3/TRBV12-4|NA|few
CASSFERGSGSPLHF
TGTGCCAGCAGTTTCGAACGTGGGTCGGGGTCACCCCTCCACTTT
>TRBJ2-1|TRBV7-9|TRBD1|NA
CASSLGRDRVYNEQFF
TGTGCCAGCAGCCTCGGCCGGGACAGAGTTTACAATGAGCAGTTCTTC
>TRBJ2-1|TRBV5-1|NA|many
CASSPGLPWEFF
TGCGCCAGCAGCCCCGGACTCCCCTGGGAGTTCTTC
>TRBJ2-2|TRBV12-3/TRBV12-4|NA|few
CASSGTGTGELFF
TGTGCCAGCAGTGGGACGGGCACCGGGGAGCTGTTTTTT
>TRBJ1-2|TRBV7-2|NA|many
CASGPIYRARRDYGYTF
TGTGCCAGCGGGCCGATTTATCGCGCTAGGCGGGACTATGGCTACACCTTC
>TRBJ1-5|TRBV12-3/TRBV12-4|NA|few
CASSLSGHPSNQPQHF
TGTGCCAGCAGTTTATCGGGGCACCCTAGCAATCAGCCCCAGCATTTT
>TRBJ1-2|TRBV12-2|NA|few
CTSRLAWITGTPNYGYTF
TGTACAAGTCGCTTAGCGTGGATCACCGGGACGCCAAACTATGGCTACACCTTC
>TRBJ2-5|TRBV4-3|NA|many
CASSQAPQETQYF
TGCGCCAGCAGCCAAGCTCCGCAAGAGACCCAGTACTTC